The present T cell receptor beta chain was sequenced within a study of blood T cells in healthy people across ages (dated by TCRdb to the mid-2010s). General notes on the study: Template switching captured roughly one uniquely barcoded TCR beta cDNA molecule per two T cells in model experiments. Age-related changes in TCR beta repertoire diversity were measured in the study by deep sequencing normalized with unique cDNA molecular identifiers. The donors were divided into four age groups: young (average around 16 years), middle-aged (almost 40), aged (about 60) and long-lived (about 79). To avoid experimental bias, donors of different ages were spread randomly across the sequencing lanes. For two donors (one aged 18 to 29 and one aged 80 or older), the study analyzed two additional independent replicas of 1 million unique cDNA reads from the same blood draw.

Library prep was done by 5' RACE. Sequencing used an Illumina HiSeq 2500. A second PCR of about 7 to 12 cycles was run with a J-beta primer mix and a sample-barcoded 5' primer. A template-switch 5' adaptor carrying 12 random nucleotides introduced a unique molecular identifier onto each TCR beta cDNA molecule. At least 2.5 million CDR3-containing paired-end reads were obtained from each sample. First-strand cDNA synthesis was performed from all RNA using the Mint cDNA synthesis kit, with priming by a TRBC-specific oligonucleotide. Following uracil-DNA glycosylase treatment, all cDNA underwent a first 18-cycle PCR with the universal primers M1SS and BC2_uni_R. Under the source paper's analysis protocol: For normalization, 1 million high-quality reads, each with a distinct molecular identifier, were randomly selected from each sample. Reads sharing molecular identifiers were discarded rather than binned into consensus sequences. MiTCR, set to a Q25 quality threshold and the strictest error-elimination algorithm, was used for CDR3 identification, clonotype clustering and error correction. A nonparametric unseen species model with Euler transformation was used to estimate lower-bound total TCR beta diversity. TCRdb handled the public reads itself, with Q25 trimming in fastp and clone calling in MiXCR, and kept productive beta chains. Each entry is one CDR3 protein sequence, shown with its most common DNA and genes. TCRdb's processing, not the authors', yielded these V and J calls. The sample table shows 1,500,000 or so distinct CDR3 sequences, and approximately 43% are seen once. About 4.1% of the sample rests with the top ten.

The study at large found these results: As age increased, observed TCR beta diversity per million T cells dropped in a roughly linear way, and a significant reduction was already evident by age 40. The percentage of naive T cells measured by flow cytometry correlated strongly with observed TCR beta diversity. Total diversity estimates from one million sequenced T cells were considered lower bounds and underestimates. Compared with the aged group, the long-lived group had more naive CD4+ T cells, fewer expanded clones and increased TCR diversity, a pattern suggesting age selection. Donor CMV infection status was unknown, potentially confounding age-related changes in expanded clonotypes. Bulk unsorted PBMC profiling prevented conclusive comparison of naive and antigen-experienced compartments.

Only a few counts were recorded for this clonotype. The clone's antigen remains unknown. No clone much larger than this one lies a single base away; base qualities are absent. Its CDR3 holds 16 amino acids, cysteine through phenylalanine. Of the read, only the CDR3 DNA is kept; its 48 bases are in frame from base 1. The donors were under 40 Caucasian individuals from Russia, aged 6 to 90 years, who were systemically healthy. Around 10 milliliters of peripheral blood were collected from each donor into EDTA-treated Vacutainer tubes. Ficoll-Paque density-gradient centrifugation was used to isolate PBMCs, with at least 7 million obtained per sample. Total RNA, at least 6 micrograms per sample, was extracted from PBMCs with Trizol reagent. For every donor, an aliquot of PBMCs went through flow cytometry to measure the percentages of naive CD45RAhigh/CD27high T cells.

The sequenced sample consisted of blood. The clonotype comes from a woman aged 18-35 years in good health. The receptor chain draws on TRBV21-1 and TRBJ2-5; TRBD1 is the table's D call and was not checked against the DNA. With the DNA end fitting TRBJ2-7 better, the J assignment may be wrong. TRBV21-1 is termed a pseudogene. Here is the DNA: TGTGCCAGCCGATCCCTACAACAGGGTGGATACTACGAGCAGTACTTC. Translated, it reads CASRSLQQGGYYEQYF.